This paragraph covers one TCR beta chain sequence. Its antigen is still unknown. No base-level quality is on record; no much larger clone is a single base apart. This sample was taken from a study of T cell responses to AZD1222 COVID-19 vaccine (dated by TCRdb to about 2021). Describing the broader study: A total of under 250 trial participants underwent TCR sequencing, of whom roughly 210 had received two doses of AZD1222 and some 26 had received two doses of the MenACWY control vaccine. Trial participants were enrolled by age into subgroups of 18-55, 56-69 and 70-plus years, and around 150, 28 and 57 TCR-sequenced participants, respectively, were included in these subgroups.

The paper as a whole reports these results and caveats: Because no day 14 peak-response samples were available, repertoires were characterized only after the peak T cell response. Conclusions about previously exposed vaccinees are limited, since just six AZD1222 recipients were seropositive for SARS-CoV-2 at baseline. The 56-69-year group was small, and its depth increase did not reach significance, likely because of low power. After two AZD1222 doses, spike-specific TCR breadth and depth were significantly higher than at day 0 and than in MenACWY recipients. Most participants were white British and females outnumbered males, and the authors suggested that clonal diversity may have been underestimated. Epitopes outside the regions mutated in the B.1.351 and B.1.1.7 variants were reportedly recognized by nearly half of the unique spike-specific TCRs. CD4 TCRs associated with the vaccine covered the entire spike protein, and the dominant responses were in regions 160-218 and 743-854.

The CDR3 regions of human TCRbeta chains were analyzed by immunosequencing. The study's own analysis went as follows. Repertoire TCRs were checked for matches against a reference library of SARS-CoV-2-specific TCRs that had been generated using the MIRA antigen-specificity platform. Breadth was defined as the fraction of unique TCRs that were SARS-CoV-2-associated. Depth was defined as the fraction of total T cells that were SARS-CoV-2-associated. Using the MIRA data, each spike-specific TCR was mapped to the spike region that the TCR reacts to and placed in a CD4 or CD8 class. Log10-transformed breadth and depth values were compared by one-way ANOVA with Sidak's multiple comparisons tests. This immuneACCESS table, as held by TCRdb, lists in-frame sequences with V and J called but not all clones. Of the missing ones, under half trace to an unresolved V gene in checked studies; the others have no known cause. From that table come the V and J calls and clone size; the DNA was used to work out D and trimming. A total of about 190,000 clones appear in this sample, 75% to 90% of them only once. The top ten clones comprise 2.5% to 3% of the sample.

CDR1 and CDR2 are read off the germline V gene as SGHAT and FQNNGV. The CDR3 covers 15 residues, taking in both the cysteine and the phenylalanine. The read is trimmed to its CDR3 DNA, 45 bases read in frame from base 1. The germline ends are 13 bases apart after V is trimmed by 6 bases and J by 1 base. The sample's time point label is to be understood as: baseline before first vaccination. Sample treatment or condition, as interpreted from the label and publication: meningococcal conjugate vaccine given as trial control. Samples from vaccinated people were obtained from the UK trials COV001 and COV002, which included a single-blind randomized controlled phase 2/3 trial of AZD1222 (ChAdOx1 nCoV-19) in healthy adults. Trial participant PBMC samples were collected at day 0 and day 28 after the second dose for TCRbeta chain sequencing.

This receptor was taken from an adult in good health. Sequenced here: peripheral blood, sampled on day 0 of MenACWY control vaccination. The rearrangement combines TRBV11-2 with TRBJ2-1; the D region possibly corresponds to TRBD2 (6 bases align). The DNA sequence is given as TGTGCCAGCAGAGAAAATAGCGGTTCCTACAATGAGCAGTTCTTC. The translation is CASRENSGSYNEQFF.